The table lists the clone carrying this T cell receptor (beta chain) with many counts. Its antigen is still unknown. Donors uniformly comprised healthy Caucasians. The data originate from a study of identical twins. Overall study results and limits: Twins' surplus sharing was weaker for beta out-of-frame sequences. Abundant beta clonotypes from cord blood bore fewer insertions; memory repertoires lacked this pattern.

V was trimmed by 2 bases and J by 6 bases, leaving 15 bases between them. The CDR3 extends over 15 amino acids. Germline CDR1 is ENHRY and CDR2 is SYGVKD. TCRdb reprocessed the 5' RACE reads via MiXCR and lists one record per CDR3 protein. The sample lists about 720,000 distinct CDR3 sequences, 8.6% occurring once. The same data also went into a second study, on yellow fever vaccine responses in identical twins. That report notes: Twins' vaccine T cell responses were reported to seem partly convergent and partly personalized.

Sequencing input: PBMCs. The chain combines TRBV10-3 with TRBJ2-3; D is possibly TRBD2 (5 bases). The TCR was taken from a woman between 18 and 30 years old in good health. In DNA form, the CDR3 reads TGTGCCATCAGTGAGGAGGGCCTAGTCGGGGATACGCAGTATTTT. This sequence encodes CAISEEGLVGDTQYF.